This is a list of T cell receptor beta chains from one sample in a study of shared clonotypes between healthy human individuals. Repertoires were generated with immunoSEQ multiplex PCR, while TCRdb's copy carries only in-frame clones and drops some. The table shows around 700,000 clones, with around two thirds occurring only once. The sequenced material came from memory CD4+ T cells sorted from blood. The receptors here all came from a woman aged 25 to 39 in good health. Each CDR3 is given with its conserved first and last residue. D genes are given only for firm matches. Rows give clone size only sometimes, using once, few, many, or a class for an expanded clone.

D gene: TRBD2; J gene: TRBJ2-7; clone size: NA; V gene: TRBV29-1; CDR3 protein: CSVVVAGGPSYEQYF; CDR3 DNA: TGCAGCGTTGTAGTAGCGGGAGGGCCTTCCTACGAGCAGTACTTC
D gene: TRBD2; J gene: TRBJ2-2; clone size: NA; V gene: TRBV5-6; CDR3 protein: CASRGTSGIGELFF; CDR3 DNA: TGTGCCAGCAGGGGGACTAGCGGGATCGGGGAGCTGTTTTTT
D gene: NA; J gene: TRBJ2-3; clone size: NA; V gene: TRBV4-2; CDR3 protein: CASSPIGATHTDTQYF; CDR3 DNA: TGTGCCAGCAGCCCCATAGGGGCAACACACACAGATACGCAGTATTTT
D gene: NA; J gene: TRBJ2-1; clone size: NA; V gene: TRBV29-1; CDR3 protein: CSVGGGWEQFF; CDR3 DNA: TGCAGCGTTGGTGGTGGATGGGAGCAGTTCTTC
D gene: NA; J gene: TRBJ1-3; clone size: NA; V gene: TRBV29-1; CDR3 protein: CSAHSTGNTIYF; CDR3 DNA: TGCAGCGCCCACAGTACTGGAAACACCATATATTTT
D gene: NA; J gene: TRBJ1-5; clone size: NA; V gene: TRBV6-5; CDR3 protein: CASSYSSGAGQPQHF; CDR3 DNA: TGTGCCAGCAGTTACTCCTCGGGGGCGGGTCAGCCCCAGCATTTT
D gene: NA; J gene: TRBJ2-7; clone size: NA; V gene: TRBV13; CDR3 protein: CASSTLAEAYEQYF; CDR3 DNA: TGTGCCAGCAGCACTTTAGCGGAAGCCTACGAGCAGTACTTC
D gene: NA; J gene: TRBJ2-1; clone size: once; V gene: TRBV11-2; CDR3 protein: CASSLVGGVDNNEQFF; CDR3 DNA: TGTGCCAGCAGCTTAGTTGGGGGCGTCGATAACAATGAGCAGTTCTTC
D gene: NA; J gene: TRBJ2-3; clone size: NA; V gene: TRBV9; CDR3 protein: CASRGQITDTQYF; CDR3 DNA: TGTGCCAGCAGGGGCCAGATCACAGATACGCAGTATTTT
D gene: TRBD1; J gene: TRBJ2-1; clone size: NA; V gene: TRBV19; CDR3 protein: CASSIDMGTGGYNEQFF; CDR3 DNA: TGTGCCAGTAGTATAGATATGGGGACAGGAGGCTACAATGAGCAGTTCTTC
D gene: NA; J gene: TRBJ2-1; clone size: NA; V gene: TRBV7-9; CDR3 protein: CASSSQESSYNEQFF; CDR3 DNA: TGTGCCAGCAGCTCACAGGAGAGCTCCTACAATGAGCAGTTCTTC
D gene: NA; J gene: TRBJ2-6; clone size: NA; V gene: TRBV7-8; CDR3 protein: CASSSHFRVFGANVLTF; CDR3 DNA: TGTGCCAGCAGCTCCCACTTTCGGGTTTTTGGTGCCAACGTCCTGACTTTC
D gene: NA; J gene: TRBJ2-2; clone size: NA; V gene: TRBV30; CDR3 protein: CAWSVLGTGELFF; CDR3 DNA: TGTGCCTGGAGTGTTCTAGGCACCGGGGAGCTGTTTTTT
D gene: NA; J gene: TRBJ1-5; clone size: few; V gene: TRBV6-5; CDR3 protein: CASWPAGSYQPQHF; CDR3 DNA: TGTGCCAGTTGGCCGGCAGGATCCTATCAGCCCCAGCATTTT
D gene: NA; J gene: TRBJ2-7; clone size: NA; V gene: TRBV6-4; CDR3 protein: CASRDEQYF; CDR3 DNA: TGTGCCAGCAGAGACGAGCAGTACTTC
D gene: TRBD2; J gene: TRBJ2-2; clone size: NA; V gene: TRBV19; CDR3 protein: CASSTTSGRVNTGELFF; CDR3 DNA: TGTGCCAGTAGTACGACTAGCGGGAGGGTGAACACCGGGGAGCTGTTTTTT
D gene: NA; J gene: TRBJ1-2; clone size: NA; V gene: TRBV18; CDR3 protein: CASSPGTNYGYTF; CDR3 DNA: TGTGCCAGCTCACCAGGGACTAACTATGGCTACACCTTC
D gene: TRBD1; J gene: TRBJ2-1; clone size: NA; V gene: TRBV11-2; CDR3 protein: CASSLLPGGYNVRRGQFF; CDR3 DNA: TGTGCCAGCAGCTTACTGCCAGGGGGTTACAACGTTAGGCGTGGGCAGTTCTTC
D gene: TRBD2; J gene: TRBJ2-3; clone size: NA; V gene: TRBV25-1; CDR3 protein: CASSAELAGVSDTQYF; CDR3 DNA: TGTGCCAGCAGTGCCGAACTAGCGGGAGTTTCAGATACGCAGTATTTT
D gene: TRBD2; J gene: TRBJ2-1; clone size: NA; V gene: TRBV6-5; CDR3 protein: CASSFRTSLNEQFF; CDR3 DNA: TGTGCCAGCAGTTTTCGGACTAGCTTGAATGAGCAGTTCTTC
D gene: TRBD1; J gene: TRBJ2-2; clone size: NA; V gene: TRBV6-6; CDR3 protein: CASSYGTGTGELFF; CDR3 DNA: TGTGCCAGCAGTTACGGGACAGGGACCGGGGAGCTGTTTTTT
D gene: TRBD1; J gene: TRBJ1-1; clone size: few; V gene: TRBV9; CDR3 protein: CASSVVSGGVMNTEAFF; CDR3 DNA: TGTGCCAGCAGCGTAGTATCAGGGGGCGTTATGAACACTGAAGCTTTCTTT
D gene: NA; J gene: TRBJ1-4; clone size: NA; V gene: TRBV5-1; CDR3 protein: CASSSTQGPNEKLFF; CDR3 DNA: TGCGCCAGCAGCTCCACGCAGGGACCTAATGAAAAACTGTTTTTT
D gene: TRBD2; J gene: TRBJ2-5; clone size: NA; V gene: TRBV5-1; CDR3 protein: CASSSLAGIRETQYF; CDR3 DNA: TGCGCCAGCAGCTCCCTAGCGGGTATTCGGGAGACCCAGTACTTC
D gene: NA; J gene: TRBJ2-7; clone size: NA; V gene: TRBV4-1; CDR3 protein: CASSQLLVGGNSYEQYF; CDR3 DNA: TGCGCCAGCAGCCAGCTACTAGTGGGCGGGAACTCCTACGAGCAGTACTTC
D gene: NA; J gene: TRBJ2-2; clone size: few; V gene: TRBV5-6; CDR3 protein: CASSFQPGGLGELFF; CDR3 DNA: TGTGCCAGCAGCTTCCAGCCCGGGGGGCTCGGGGAGCTGTTTTTT
D gene: TRBD2; J gene: TRBJ2-2; clone size: NA; V gene: TRBV4-1; CDR3 protein: CASSPGGLAGVSGTGELFF; CDR3 DNA: TGCGCCAGCAGCCCCGGGGGACTAGCGGGAGTCTCGGGCACCGGGGAGCTGTTTTTT
D gene: NA; J gene: TRBJ2-3; clone size: NA; V gene: TRBV7-2; CDR3 protein: CASSLGRSDTQYF; CDR3 DNA: TGTGCCAGCAGCTTAGGGCGCTCAGATACGCAGTATTTT
D gene: TRBD1; J gene: TRBJ1-2; clone size: NA; V gene: TRBV5-6; CDR3 protein: CASLPTGGLDGYTF; CDR3 DNA: TGTGCCAGCCTCCCGACAGGGGGACTCGACGGCTACACCTTC
D gene: NA; J gene: TRBJ2-3; clone size: NA; V gene: TRBV5-1; CDR3 protein: CASSLIRETDTQYF; CDR3 DNA: TGCGCCAGCAGCTTGATCAGGGAGACAGATACGCAGTATTTT
D gene: NA; J gene: TRBJ1-5; clone size: few; V gene: TRBV9; CDR3 protein: CASSVASSNQPQHF; CDR3 DNA: TGTGCCAGCAGCGTAGCCAGTTCCAATCAGCCCCAGCATTTT
D gene: NA; J gene: TRBJ1-5; clone size: few; V gene: TRBV5-8; CDR3 protein: CASSRGGHSNQPQHF; CDR3 DNA: TGTGCCAGCAGTCGGGGGGGCCATAGCAATCAGCCCCAGCATTTT
D gene: NA; J gene: TRBJ2-1; clone size: NA; V gene: TRBV7-8; CDR3 protein: CASSPQSGHNEQFF; CDR3 DNA: TGTGCCAGCAGTCCCCAATCCGGCCACAATGAGCAGTTCTTC
D gene: NA; J gene: TRBJ2-7; clone size: NA; V gene: TRBV7-9; CDR3 protein: CASSFPPAPEQYF; CDR3 DNA: TGTGCCAGCAGCTTTCCGCCGGCCCCCGAGCAGTACTTC
D gene: TRBD1; J gene: TRBJ1-1; clone size: NA; V gene: TRBV28; CDR3 protein: CASSPSTGLNTEAFF; CDR3 DNA: TGTGCCAGCAGTCCTTCGACAGGGCTTAACACTGAAGCTTTCTTT
D gene: TRBD1; J gene: TRBJ2-7; clone size: once; V gene: TRBV28; CDR3 protein: CASSTGGGSYEQYF; CDR3 DNA: TGTGCCAGCAGTACAGGGGGCGGCTCCTACGAGCAGTACTTC
D gene: TRBD1; J gene: TRBJ1-1; clone size: NA; V gene: TRBV6-1; CDR3 protein: CASSAPGQGGTEAFF; CDR3 DNA: TGTGCCAGCAGCGCTCCGGGACAGGGGGGCACTGAAGCTTTCTTT
D gene: NA; J gene: TRBJ2-2; clone size: NA; V gene: TRBV10-3; CDR3 protein: CATSAGHTGELFF; CDR3 DNA: TGTGCCACTTCCGCGGGTCACACCGGGGAGCTGTTTTTT
D gene: TRBD1; J gene: TRBJ1-6; clone size: once; V gene: TRBV6-5; CDR3 protein: CASSYSDYRGASPLHF; CDR3 DNA: TGTGCCAGCAGTTACTCGGATTACAGGGGAGCTTCACCCCTCCACTTT
D gene: NA; J gene: TRBJ1-1; clone size: NA; V gene: TRBV28; CDR3 protein: CASKGGVMNTEAFF; CDR3 DNA: TGTGCCAGCAAGGGGGGCGTAATGAACACTGAAGCTTTCTTT
D gene: NA; J gene: TRBJ1-1; clone size: NA; V gene: TRBV19; CDR3 protein: CASSSSENTEAFF; CDR3 DNA: TGTGCCAGCTCTTCTAGTGAGAACACTGAAGCTTTCTTT